This T cell receptor beta chain was sequenced during a study of chemoradiotherapy in HPV16-positive cancers. Turning to the study itself: Candidate HPV-specific T-cell clones and common TCR motifs came from functional assays in two HPV16-positive patients.

Comments on this clone: As yet, its antigen is unknown.

Repertoires were sampled repeatedly during chemoradiotherapy. The CDR3 length is 14 residues. Looked up from germline, CDR1 is SGHRS and CDR2 is YFSETQ. V was clipped by 3 bases and J by 6 bases, with 15 bases between them. Findings and limits, study-wide: Only a couple of HPV16-positive patients supplied the functional HPV-specificity definition. Candidate HPV-specific clones and E7-related TCR motifs grew in tumor during treatment.

Generated by immunoSEQ multiplex PCR, the TCRdb table keeps only in-frame clones and is missing some. The table lists some 25,000 clones, around 90% of them singletons. This clonotype was obtained from a human donor with HPV-associated anogenital cancer. V and J are TRBV5-1 and TRBJ1-2, with a possible D match to TRBD1 (6 bases). The sample was blood, taken from a patient who underwent chemoradiotherapy. The CDR3 sequence: CASSSRTVRDGYTF. The CDR3 nucleotides are TGCGCCAGCAGCTCCCGGACAGTTCGAGATGGCTACACCTTC. The variable domain in full, completed from reference TRBV5-1 and TRBJ1-2, reads KAGVTQTPRYLIKTRGQQVTLSCSPISGHRSVSWYQQTPGQGLQFLFEYFSETQRNKGNFPGRFSGRQFSNSRSEMNVSTLELGDSALYLCASSSRTVRDGYTFGSGTRLTVV.